This TCR beta chain was found in a study of T cells in Graves' hyperthyroidism and ophthalmopathy. Ophthalmopathy in the patients scored at least 3 on Clinical Activity Score and at least 4 on NOSPECS grade, lasting under 3 months. Orbital computed tomography, thyroid ultrasound, serum thyroxine and TRAb, and clinical symptoms together informed the diagnoses. About 10 ml of fresh peripheral blood supplied the PBMCs. The TCR beta CDR3 regions underwent amplification using RNA transcripts as the source. With the HTBI primer set, the TCR CDR3 went through a first round of RT-PCR. TCRdb ran MiXCR on the multiplex PCR reads and lists one entry per CDR3 protein. This sample yields fewer than 500,000 distinct CDR3 sequences, of which about 15% are seen a single time; about 13% belongs to the top ten. Study outcomes and limitations: Appearing also in blood were most of the thyroid clonotypes expanded above 0.001.

Between the trimmed V and J ends, which lost 3 bases and 2 bases, there was a span of 10 bases. This CDR3 region has 14 residues. Germline loops: CDR1 MDHEN, CDR2 SYDVKM. On this clonotype itself: Its antigen is not known.

The clonotype was recovered from a man aged 18 to 29 with Graves' ophthalmopathy. The chain couples TRBV28 to TRBJ1-2; D is perhaps TRBD1 (6 bases). The sample comprised blood. DNA for the CDR3: TGTGCCAGCAGTTTCTCGACAGGAAACTATGGCTACACCTTC. It codes for CASSFSTGNYGYTF.